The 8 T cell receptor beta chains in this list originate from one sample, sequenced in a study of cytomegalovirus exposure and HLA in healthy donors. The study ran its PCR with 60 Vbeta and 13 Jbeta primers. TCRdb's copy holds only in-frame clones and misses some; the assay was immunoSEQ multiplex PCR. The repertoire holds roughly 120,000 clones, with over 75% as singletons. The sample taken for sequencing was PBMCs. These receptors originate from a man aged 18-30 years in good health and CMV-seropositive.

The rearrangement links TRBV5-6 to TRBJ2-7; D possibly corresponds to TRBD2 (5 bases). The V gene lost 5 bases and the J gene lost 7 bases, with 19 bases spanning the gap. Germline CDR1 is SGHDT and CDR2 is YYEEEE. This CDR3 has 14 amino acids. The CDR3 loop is CASSAEAISVEQYF. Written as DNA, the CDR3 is TGTGCCAGCAGTGCGGAGGCAATCTCTGTGGAGCAGTACTTC. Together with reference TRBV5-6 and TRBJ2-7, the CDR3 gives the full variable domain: DAGVTQSPTHLIKTRGQQVTLRCSPKSGHDTVSWYQQALGQGPQFIFQYYEEEERQRGNFPDRFSGHQFPNYSSELNVNALLLGDSALYLCASSAEAISVEQYFGPGTRLTVT.

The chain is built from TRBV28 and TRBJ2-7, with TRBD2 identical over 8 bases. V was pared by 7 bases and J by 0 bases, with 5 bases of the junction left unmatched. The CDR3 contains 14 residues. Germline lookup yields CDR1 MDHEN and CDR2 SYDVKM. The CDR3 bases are TGTGCCAGCACCAGCGGGGGTTACTCCTACGAGCAGTACTTC. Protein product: CASTSGGYSYEQYF.

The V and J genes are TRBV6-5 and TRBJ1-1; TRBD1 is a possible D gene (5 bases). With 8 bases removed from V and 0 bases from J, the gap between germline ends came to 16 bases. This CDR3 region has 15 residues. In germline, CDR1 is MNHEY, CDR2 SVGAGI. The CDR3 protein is CASRLRQTMNTEAFF. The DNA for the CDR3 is TGTGCCAGCCGGTTGCGACAGACGATGAACACTGAAGCTTTCTTT.

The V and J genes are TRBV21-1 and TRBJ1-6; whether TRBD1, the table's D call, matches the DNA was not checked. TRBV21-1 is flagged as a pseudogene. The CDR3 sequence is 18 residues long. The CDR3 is CAGSKTPRTGSFSSPLHF. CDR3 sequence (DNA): TGTGCCGGCAGCAAAACCCCCCGGACAGGGAGTTTTAGTTCACCCCTCCACTTT.

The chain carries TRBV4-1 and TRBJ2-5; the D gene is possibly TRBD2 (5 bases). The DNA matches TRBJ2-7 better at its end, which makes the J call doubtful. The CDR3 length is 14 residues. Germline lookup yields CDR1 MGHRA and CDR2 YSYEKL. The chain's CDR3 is CASIGWGASYEQYF. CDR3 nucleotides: TGCGCCAGCATAGGCTGGGGAGCCTCCTACGAGCAGTACTTC.

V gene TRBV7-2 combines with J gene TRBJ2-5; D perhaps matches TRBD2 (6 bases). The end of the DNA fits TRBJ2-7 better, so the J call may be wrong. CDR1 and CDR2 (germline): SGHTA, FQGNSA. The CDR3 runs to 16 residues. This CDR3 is CASSHPRDSMGNEQYF. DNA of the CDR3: TGTGCCAGCAGCCACCCCCGGGACTCAATGGGAAACGAGCAGTACTTC.

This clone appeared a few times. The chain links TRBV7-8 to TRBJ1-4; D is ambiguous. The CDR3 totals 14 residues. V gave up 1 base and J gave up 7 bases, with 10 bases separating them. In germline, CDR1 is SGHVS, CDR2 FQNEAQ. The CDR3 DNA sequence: TGTGCCAGCAGCTTAGATCCGGGGTTTGAAAAACTGTTTTTT. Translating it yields CASSLDPGFEKLFF.

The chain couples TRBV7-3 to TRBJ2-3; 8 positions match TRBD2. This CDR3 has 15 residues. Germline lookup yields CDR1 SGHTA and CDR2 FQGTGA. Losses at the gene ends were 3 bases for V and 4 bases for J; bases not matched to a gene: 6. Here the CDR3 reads CASSFTGGKADTQYF. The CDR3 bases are TGTGCCAGCAGCTTTACGGGAGGGAAGGCAGATACGCAGTATTTT.